The clone carrying this T cell receptor (beta chain) was found a few times. The antigen remains undetermined. The CDR3 length is 14 residues. Trimming shortened V by 2 bases and J by 3 bases, and 12 bases separated the two germline ends. Germline CDR1 reads GTSNPN; CDR2 reads SVGIG (reference sequence). These data belong to a study of beta chain features in type 1 diabetes. Study-level results: When Type 1 diabetes patients were examined, their TCRB CDR3s proved moderately but significantly shorter in all four CD4+ subsets. Any HLA-type effect on TCRB rearrangement remained unresolved here.

Expressed TCRB transcripts were sequenced, since all the RNA that had been isolated was reverse transcribed. Some clones are missing from TCRdb's copy, which holds only in-frame ones; the method was immunoSEQ multiplex PCR. The table records 640,000 or so clones, over 12% of them present only once. Naive, central memory, regulatory and stem cell-like memory cells within the CD4+ compartment were sorted using CD45RO/CCR7/CD25/CD127/CD95/CD27. The origin of this receptor is a man aged 18 to 29 with type 1 diabetes. This rearrangement joins TRBV30 to TRBJ2-3; possibly TRBD1 for D (5 bases). Sequenced material: naive CD4+ T cells from blood. The CDR3 coding sequence is TGTGCCTGGAGTAGGGGCGGCGAAACAGATACGCAGTATTTT. This encodes CAWSRGGETDTQYF.